This is a list of T cell receptor beta chains from one sample in a study of cytomegalovirus exposure and HLA in healthy donors. The assay was immunoSEQ multiplex PCR, and TCRdb's table has in-frame clones only and misses some. The table lists tens of thousands of clones, less than 75% of them singletons. Sequences were obtained from PBMCs. The receptor set was obtained from a young man in good health and CMV-seronegative. The CDR3 runs from the conserved cysteine through the conserved F or W. The D gene is left open where the match is weak. Size values are once, few and many counts, or a class for expanded clones, and some rows have none.

-	14	TRBV7-2	TRBJ2-7	TRBD1	TGTGCCAGCAGCCCCAGGACAGGGGTCTACGAGCAGTACTTC	CASSPRTGVYEQYF
-	13	TRBV6-5	TRBJ2-3	TRBD1	TGTGCCAGCAGTGGGGACAGGTCGAATACGCAGTATTTT	CASSGDRSNTQYF
-	15	TRBV28	TRBJ1-2	-	TGTGCCAGCAGTTTCTTGAGGGGGGGATTTGATGGCTACACCTTC	CASSFLRGGFDGYTF
-	13	TRBV5-1	TRBJ2-7	-	TGCGCCAGCAGCTTGGCCGTTTCGTACGAGCAGTACTTC	CASSLAVSYEQYF
-	13	TRBV5-1	TRBJ1-1	-	TGCGCCAGCAGCTTGCTCCTAAACACTGAAGCTTTCTTT	CASSLLLNTEAFF
-	13	TRBV18	TRBJ1-1	-	TGTGCCAGCTCACCAAATAAAGTCCGTGAGGCTTTCTTT	CASSPNKVREAFF
once	12	TRBV9	TRBJ2-7	-	TGTGCCAGCAGCGTAGGGTTGAGCGAGCAGTACTTC	CASSVGLSEQYF
few	13	TRBV6-5	TRBJ1-1	-	TGTGCCAGCAGTTTCGAGGGATGGACTGAAGCTTTCTTT	CASSFEGWTEAFF
-	15	TRBV7-8	TRBJ2-7	TRBD2	TGTGCCAGCAGCTTTGGTGCGGGAGGAACGTACGAGCAGTACTTC	CASSFGAGGTYEQYF
-	19	TRBV7-9	TRBJ2-1	TRBD2	TGTGCCAGCAGCTTAGCGCAAATAGCGGGGGGTGAGTTGGGCAATGAGCAGTTCTTC	CASSLAQIAGGELGNEQFF
-	15	TRBV5-4	TRBJ1-2	-	TGTGCCAGCAGCCACGACGGACAGACAAAACCGGAGTACACCTTC	CASSHDGQTKPEYTF